This T cell receptor (beta chain) was identified during a study of neurological immune-mediated disorders. Across the study: The approximately 34 multiple sclerosis patients comprised approximately 30 that were relapsing-remitting and 3 that were secondary progressive.

Every sequencing run produced over 170 million TCR-beta sequences, and the sequences from any one run covered 15-18 subjects. MiXCR, applied by TCRdb to the 5' RACE reads, yields one record per CDR3 protein. This table holds some 70,000 distinct CDR3 sequences, 4.5% found once. This clonotype was picked up a small number of times. Trimming stripped 3 bases from V and 2 bases from J, with 23 bases between. The V gene's germline CDR1 is DFQATT and CDR2 SNEGSKA (reference sequence). There are 17 residues in the CDR3. Sample: PBMCs. This clonotype was obtained from a young man with multiple sclerosis. The rearrangement links TRBV20-1 to TRBJ2-7; tentatively, D is TRBD1 (5 bases). As DNA, the CDR3 is TGCAGTGCTAGGTATCCTGACAGTTACCCTCTCCCCTACGAGCAGTACGTC. Translation gives CSARYPDSYPLPYEQYV.